These 32 T cell receptor beta chains came from one sample sequenced in a study of blood T cell repertoires in COVID-19. Some clones are missing from TCRdb's copy, which holds only in-frame ones; the method was immunoSEQ multiplex PCR. The table has around 260,000 clones, 84% seen once. The sample taken for sequencing was peripheral blood. The receptors derive from a person aged 65 to 79 with COVID-19, enrolled during active disease.

There are a few counts of this clone. The chain joins TRBV7-2 to TRBJ2-1, with 9 bases lining up with TRBD2. J gave up 5 bases and V 4 bases, and 6 bases lay outside the gene matches. CDR1 is SGHTA and CDR2 is FQGNSA in the germline V gene. The length of the CDR3 is 15 residues. The CDR3 spells CASSSREGRNNEQFF. The CDR3 DNA is TGTGCCAGCAGCTCGCGGGAGGGCCGGAACAATGAGCAGTTCTTC.

The sample holds a few counts of this clone. The chain combines TRBV19 with TRBJ1-6, with TRBD1 matching over 11 bases. This CDR3 is built from 16 residues. Per the germline V gene, CDR1 is LNHDA and CDR2 is SQIVND (reference sequence). V lost 6 bases and J lost 10; bases outside the gene matches: 11. As DNA, the CDR3 is TGTGCCAGTAGACCGGGACAGGGGGGGGTATGGTCACCCCTCCACTTT. Encoded protein: CASRPGQGGVWSPLHF.

Note on this clone: An end of the junction differs from the germline gene, which may be a read error. The V gene is TRBV28, the J gene TRBJ1-6; D gene unclear. CDR3 size: 14 residues. CDR1 and CDR2 (germline): MDHEN, SYDVKM. This CDR3 is CASTLEEGTQRIYF. The CDR3 DNA sequence: TGTGCCAGCACCCTAGAGGAAGGAACCCAAAGGATTTACTTT.

V and J are TRBV11-2 and TRBJ1-4; D might be TRBD1 (5 bases). V shed 1 base and J shed 7 bases, with 16 bases lying between them. This CDR3 has 16 residues. Per the germline V gene, CDR1 is SGHAT and CDR2 is FQNNGV. The CDR3 here is CASSLGGEAVAEKLFF. CDR3 in DNA: TGTGCCAGCAGCTTAGGGGGGGAGGCCGTTGCTGAAAAACTGTTTTTT.

This clone was seen only a few times. The CDR3 bases are TGTGCCAGTAGTATTGACAAGTTTGAAAAACTGTTTTTT. Encoded protein: CASSIDKFEKLFF. This rearrangement joins TRBV19 to TRBJ1-4; unclear D gene. The CDR3 runs to 13 residues. Germline CDR1 is LNHDA and CDR2 is SQIVND (reference sequence). V shed 3 bases and J shed 7 bases, with 9 bases lying between them.

The chain recombines TRBV9 with TRBJ2-3; D gene uncertain. The V and J ends lost 3 bases and 6 bases respectively, with 11 bases between them. CDR1 and CDR2 (germline): SGDLS, YYNGEE. The CDR3 runs 13 residues. CDR3 DNA sequence: TGTGCCAGCAGCGCTAGAGGAAGGGATACGCAGTATTTT. The encoded protein is CASSARGRDTQYF. The full variable domain, its missing parts supplied by reference TRBV9 and TRBJ2-3, is DSGVTQTPKHLITATGQRVTLRCSPRSGDLSVYWYQQSLDQGLQFLIQYYNGEERAKGNILERFSAQQFPDLHSELNLSSLELGDSALYFCASSARGRDTQYFGPGTRLTVL.

This chain joins TRBV7-9 and TRBJ2-5, with D possibly being TRBD1 (5 bases). The CDR3 is 16 amino acids. V was pared by 2 bases and J by 0 bases, with 13 bases between. Germline CDR1 is SEHNR and CDR2 is FQNEAQ (reference sequence). The CDR3: CASSLPGDSNQETQYF. The DNA of the CDR3 is TGTGCCAGCAGCTTACCCGGAGACAGCAACCAAGAGACCCAGTACTTC.

This chain joins TRBV6-2 or TRBV6-3 and TRBJ2-1, with 8 positions matching TRBD2. CDR3 length equals 14 residues. Trimming removed 0 bases from V and 7 bases from J; junction bases left unmatched: 2. Germline loops: CDR1 MNHEY, CDR2 SVGEGT. CDR3 nucleotides: TGTGCCAGCAGTTACTCGGGCGGGAGGAATGAGCAGTTCTTC. Protein sequence: CASSYSGGRNEQFF.

V gene TRBV25-1 combines with J gene TRBJ1-1; no definite D call. Germline V gene sequence: CDR1 MGHDK, CDR2 SYGVNS. CDR3 length: 16 amino acids. Trimming took off 1 base at V and 1 base at J, with 13 bases between the two ends. CDR3 coding DNA: TGTGCCAGCAGTGAATCGATCGCCAGGCCGAACACTGAAGCTTTCTTT. This codes for CASSESIARPNTEAFF.

The J gene is TRBJ1-1, the V gene TRBV6-5; D is possibly TRBD1 (6 bases). Germline CDR1 MNHEY, CDR2 SVGAGI. V was clipped by 6 bases and J by 6 bases, with 17 bases between them. CDR3 length: 14 amino acids. This chain's CDR3 is CASSLTTGGPEAFF. CDR3 sequence (DNA): TGTGCCAGCAGCCTAACTACCGGGGGGCCTGAAGCTTTCTTT.

The V call is TRBV5-4, the J call TRBJ2-3; TRBD2 is a possible D gene (6 bases). CDR3 length: 15 residues. The V gene's germline CDR1 is SGHNT and CDR2 YYREEE (reference sequence). The V end was cut by 0 bases, the J end by 4 bases, with 12 bases between. CDR3 nucleotides: TGTGCCAGCAGCTTGGCCGGAGCGGGCTCAGATACGCAGTATTTT. Amino acid sequence: CASSLAGAGSDTQYF.

This clone showed up many times. The CDR3 sequence: CASSLNPGTGIPEQYF. DNA for the CDR3: TGTGCCAGCAGCCTGAACCCCGGGACAGGGATCCCCGAGCAGTACTTC. The chain uses TRBV7-9 and TRBJ2-7; 9 nucleotides match TRBD1. The germline gives CDR1 SEHNR, CDR2 FQNEAQ (reference sequence). This CDR3 is built from 16 residues. Trimming at V came to 5 bases and at J to 6 bases, leaving 14 bases not matched to a gene.

The chain employs TRBV6-2 or TRBV6-3 and TRBJ2-1; the match to TRBD2 covers 9 bases. V shed 5 bases, J shed 2 bases, and the junction held 4 bases outside the gene matches. The germline V gene has CDR1 MNHEY and CDR2 SVGEGT. This CDR3 has 15 amino acids. The CDR3 protein is CASSGSSGAYNEQFF. CDR3 nucleotide sequence: TGTGCCAGCAGTGGTTCTAGCGGGGCCTACAATGAGCAGTTCTTC.

This sequence joins TRBV19 and TRBJ1-2; D is uncertain. The CDR3 loop spans 12 amino acids. Germline assignment: CDR1 LNHDA and CDR2 SQIVND (reference sequence). Trimming took off 9 bases at V and 2 bases at J, with 10 bases between the two ends. The CDR3 loop is CASEEENYGYTF. The CDR3 nucleotides are TGTGCCAGCGAGGAGGAGAACTATGGCTACACCTTC.

V is TRBV24-1 and J is TRBJ2-3; 10 bases map to TRBD1. V shed 2 bases and J 4 bases; nucleotides not matched to a gene: 2. The CDR3 runs 15 residues. Germline values: CDR1 KGHDR, CDR2 SFDVKD. CDR3 loop: CATSDSGQGSDTQYF. The DNA for the CDR3 is TGTGCCACCAGTGATTCGGGACAGGGGTCAGATACGCAGTATTTT.

There are a few counts of this clone. The chain combines TRBV2 with TRBJ2-1; weak D call: TRBD1 (5 bases). The CDR3 contains 12 residues. V was cut by 6 bases and J by 7 bases, with 10 bases left in between. Germline CDR1 is SNHLY and CDR2 is FYNNEI. The CDR3 loop is CASRVNRNEQFF. The CDR3 coding sequence is TGTGCCAGCAGGGTAAACAGGAATGAGCAGTTCTTC.

The J gene is TRBJ1-4, the V gene TRBV2; no firm D call. Trimming removed 5 bases at V and 2 bases at J, with 9 bases between. The CDR3 loop spans 14 amino acids. Germline V gene lookup returns CDR1 SNHLY and CDR2 FYNNEI. The CDR3 protein is CASSFRGTNEKLFF. In DNA form, the CDR3 reads TGTGCCAGCAGTTTCCGAGGGACTAATGAAAAACTGTTTTTT.

The chain links TRBV24-1 to TRBJ1-1, with 8 nucleotides matching TRBD1. This CDR3 region has 14 residues. With V trimmed by 2 bases and J by 6 bases, 4 bases remained unmatched. CDR1 is KGHDR, CDR2 SFDVKD, per germline. This chain's CDR3 is CATSDSRTGSEAFF. DNA of the CDR3: TGTGCCACCAGTGATTCGAGGACAGGGTCTGAAGCTTTCTTT.

This clone was detected only a few times. The rearrangement uses TRBV19 and TRBJ2-7; possibly TRBD2 for D (6 bases). Trimming stripped 0 bases from V and 6 bases from J, with 12 bases between. Germline V lookup: CDR1 LNHDA, CDR2 SQIVND (reference sequence). This CDR3 is built from 14 residues. The chain's CDR3 is CASSIDGGDFEQYF. In nucleotides, the CDR3 is TGTGCCAGTAGTATAGATGGTGGGGACTTCGAGCAGTACTTC.

The CDR3 spells CASSTGGLDTEAFF. CDR3 coding DNA: TGTGCCAGCAGCACAGGGGGTTTGGACACTGAAGCTTTCTTT. The chain is built from TRBV7-2 and TRBJ1-1, with 8 bases identical to TRBD1. J lost 3 bases, V lost 5 bases, and 5 bases had no gene match. The germline V gene encodes CDR1 SGHTA and CDR2 FQGNSA. CDR3 length: 14 amino acids.

The chain links TRBV5-1 to TRBJ2-7; 9 bases line up with TRBD1. The germline V gene encodes CDR1 SGHRS and CDR2 YFSETQ. Trimming at V came to 0 bases and at J to 4 bases, leaving 11 bases not matched to a gene. The CDR3 is 17 residues long. The CDR3 DNA sequence: TGCGCCAGCAGCTTGGCTCCCACAGGGGGCTTAGTTTACGAGCAGTACTTC. Amino acid sequence: CASSLAPTGGLVYEQYF.

CDR3: CASSYLEAGKETQYF. CDR3 coding DNA: TGTGCCAGCAGTTACTTGGAGGCCGGGAAAGAGACCCAGTACTTC. The chain couples TRBV6-5 to TRBJ2-5; D is possibly TRBD2 (5 bases). This CDR3 is built from 15 residues. Deletions cut 1 base from V and 3 bases from J, with 12 bases between. Germline V lookup: CDR1 MNHEY, CDR2 SVGAGI.

The chain combines TRBV27 with TRBJ1-2, with 7 bases that match TRBD1. V shed 8 bases and J 2 bases; nucleotides not matched to a gene: 8. This CDR3 region has 14 residues. Germline V lookup: CDR1 MNHEY, CDR2 SMNVEV (reference sequence). Here the CDR3 DNA reads TGTGCCAGCCGACGACAGGGAGAGAACTATGGCTACACCTTC. Its protein is CASRRQGENYGYTF.

The rearrangement uses TRBV11-3 and TRBJ2-3; 9 bases align to TRBD1. CDR3 size: 15 residues. Germline trimming cut 5 bases from V and 6 bases from J; bases unmatched to any gene: 9. Germline loops: CDR1 SGHNT, CDR2 YENEEA. The CDR3 nucleotides read TGTGCCAGCAGCCGGGACGGACAGGGGTTTGATACGCAGTATTTT. Translating it yields CASSRDGQGFDTQYF.

The V call is TRBV18, the J call TRBJ2-3, with D unresolved. Trimming removed 4 bases at V and 5 bases at J, with 7 bases between. Looked up from germline, CDR1 is KGHSH and CDR2 is LQKENI. The CDR3 is 12 residues long. In DNA, the CDR3 is TGTGCCAGCTCACTCCTGAGAGATACGCAGTATTTT. Translated, it gives CASSLLRDTQYF. Supplemented by reference TRBV18 and TRBJ2-3, the full variable domain reads NAGVMQNPRHLVRRRGQEARLRCSPMKGHSHVYWYRQLPEEGLKFMVYLQKENIIDESGMPKERFSAEFPKEGPSILRIQQVVRGDSAAYFCASSLLRDTQYFGPGTRLTVL.

This clone occurred once. The rearrangement links TRBV15 to TRBJ2-3; perhaps TRBD2 as D (6 bases). V was shortened by 3 bases and J by 1 base, with 14 bases between the two germline ends. The CDR3 has 16 residues. Germline-derived CDR1 and CDR2 are LNHNV and YYDKDF (reference sequence). CDR3 amino acids: CATSRREKTGTDTQYF. The CDR3 DNA reads TGTGCCACCAGCAGGCGGGAAAAGACTGGCACAGATACGCAGTATTTT. The full variable domain, rest sourced from reference TRBV15 and TRBJ2-3, is DAMVIQNPRYQVTQFGKPVTLSCSQTLNHNVMYWYQQKSSQAPKLLFHYYDKDFNNEADTPDNFQSRRPNTSFCFLDIRSPGLGDTAMYLCATSRREKTGTDTQYFGPGTRLTVL.

This clone was observed once. The CDR3 here is CATQDHPGGNQPQHF. The DNA of the CDR3 is TGTGCCACTCAAGATCACCCCGGGGGCAATCAGCCCCAGCATTTT. J is TRBJ1-5 and V is TRBV24-1; D unresolved. Germline V gene data show CDR1 as KGHDR and CDR2 as SFDVKD. Deletions cut 10 bases from V and 2 bases from J, with 17 bases between. The CDR3 contains 15 residues.

This clone appeared a few times. CDR3 loop: CASSQSQGLGQPQHF. CDR3 nucleotides: TGTGCCAGCAGCCAGTCACAGGGTCTGGGTCAGCCCCAGCATTTT. This chain joins TRBV5-6 and TRBJ1-5; D might be TRBD1 (6 bases). Germline V gene data show CDR1 as SGHDT and CDR2 as YYEEEE. The length of the CDR3 is 15 residues. Trimming removed 4 bases from V and 6 bases from J, with 17 bases in between.

The chain uses TRBV5-1 and TRBJ1-2; 7 bases agree with TRBD1. This CDR3 spans 13 amino acids. Per germline, CDR1 SGHRS and CDR2 YFSETQ. V lost 4 bases, J lost 7 bases, and 7 bases stayed unmatched. Here the CDR3 DNA reads TGCGCCAGCAGCATTACAGGGGCCGGTGGCTACACCTTC. It codes for CASSITGAGGYTF.

This CDR3 reads CASSARFRAGGPDTQYF. CDR3 sequence (DNA): TGTGCCAGCAGCGCTCGGTTCCGAGCGGGGGGGCCAGATACGCAGTATTTT. This chain uses TRBV9 with TRBJ2-3; 10 bases match TRBD2. Germline V lookup: CDR1 SGDLS, CDR2 YYNGEE. V was pared by 3 bases and J by 4 bases, with 11 bases of the junction left unmatched. This CDR3 spans 17 amino acids.

The chain couples TRBV7-2 to TRBJ1-2; a possible D gene is TRBD1 (6 bases). V was pared by 4 bases and J by 8 bases, with 23 bases between. Per the germline V gene, CDR1 is SGHTA and CDR2 is FQGNSA. This CDR3 comprises 16 residues. CDR3 nucleotide sequence: TGTGCCAGCAGCTCCATTAAAACCCAAAACAGGGAGGGCTACACCTTC. This translates into CASSSIKTQNREGYTF.

This chain connects TRBV2 to TRBJ1-5, with no clear D. The CDR3 is 11 amino acids. The germline CDR1 and CDR2 sequences are SNHLY and FYNNEI. V dropped 5 bases and J dropped 4 bases, with 3 bases sitting between them. The CDR3 nucleotides read TGTGCCAGCAGTTTAAATCAGCCCCAGCATTTT. Its translation: CASSLNQPQHF.